This T cell receptor beta chain came from a study of response to subunit inactivated influenza vaccine. Study results and limitations: There was a suggestion from the authors that each seasonal influenza vaccination recruits few new T cells.

This clonotype was found a few times. Its target is unknown. MiXCR, run by TCRdb on the RT-PCR reads, gives a single entry per CDR3 protein. This table holds 860,000 or so distinct CDR3 sequences, 21% found once. This clonotype originated in a man in his fifties or sixties who received an inactivated influenza vaccine. The sample in question was PBMCs from blood, obtained approximately 5 days after vaccination.

CDR3 DNA sequence: TGTGCCAGCAGCCAGGGCCCGGGCACAGATACGCAGTATTTT. Residues: CASSQGPGTDTQYF. The rearrangement uses TRBV3-1 and TRBJ2-3, with no clear D. V was shortened by 3 bases and J by 1 base, with 8 bases between the two germline ends. The CDR3 sequence is 14 residues long. The germline gives CDR1 LGHDT, CDR2 YNNKEL (reference sequence).